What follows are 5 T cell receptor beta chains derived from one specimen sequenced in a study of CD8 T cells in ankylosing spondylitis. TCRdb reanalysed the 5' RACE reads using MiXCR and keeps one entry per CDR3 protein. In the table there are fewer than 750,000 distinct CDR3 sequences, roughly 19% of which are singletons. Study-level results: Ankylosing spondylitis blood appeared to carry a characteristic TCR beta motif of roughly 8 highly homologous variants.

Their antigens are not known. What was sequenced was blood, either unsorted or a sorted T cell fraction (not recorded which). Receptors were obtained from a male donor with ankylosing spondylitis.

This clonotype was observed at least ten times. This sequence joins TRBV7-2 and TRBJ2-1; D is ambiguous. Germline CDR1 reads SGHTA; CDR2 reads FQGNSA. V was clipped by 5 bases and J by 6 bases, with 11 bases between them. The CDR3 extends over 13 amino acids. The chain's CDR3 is CASSPYISNEQFF. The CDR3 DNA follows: TGTGCCAGCAGCCCCTACATAAGCAATGAGCAGTTCTTC.

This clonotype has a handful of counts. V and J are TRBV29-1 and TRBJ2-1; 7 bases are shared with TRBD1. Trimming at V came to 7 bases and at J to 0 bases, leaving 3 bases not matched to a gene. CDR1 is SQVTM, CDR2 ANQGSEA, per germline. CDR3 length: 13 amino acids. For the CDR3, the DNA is TGCAGCGCTACAGGGGACTCCTACAATGAGCAGTTCTTC. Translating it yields CSATGDSYNEQFF.

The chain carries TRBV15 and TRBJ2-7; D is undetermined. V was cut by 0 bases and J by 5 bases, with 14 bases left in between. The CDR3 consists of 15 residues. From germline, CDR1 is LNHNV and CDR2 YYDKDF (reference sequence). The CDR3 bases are TGTGCCACCAGCAGAGATCTGGGCGTACTCCACGAGCAGTACTTC. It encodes CATSRDLGVLHEQYF.

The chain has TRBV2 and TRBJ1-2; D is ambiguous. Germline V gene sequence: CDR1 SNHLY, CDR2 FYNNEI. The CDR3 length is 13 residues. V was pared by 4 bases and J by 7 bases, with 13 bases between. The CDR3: CASSVGEGSGYTF. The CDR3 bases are TGTGCCAGCAGTGTTGGGGAGGGTAGTGGCTACACCTTC.

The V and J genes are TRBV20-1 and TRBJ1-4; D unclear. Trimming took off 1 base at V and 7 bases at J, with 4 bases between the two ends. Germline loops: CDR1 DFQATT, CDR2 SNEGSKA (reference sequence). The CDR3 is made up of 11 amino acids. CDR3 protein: CSARAIEKLFF. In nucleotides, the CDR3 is TGCAGTGCTAGAGCTATTGAAAAACTGTTTTTT.